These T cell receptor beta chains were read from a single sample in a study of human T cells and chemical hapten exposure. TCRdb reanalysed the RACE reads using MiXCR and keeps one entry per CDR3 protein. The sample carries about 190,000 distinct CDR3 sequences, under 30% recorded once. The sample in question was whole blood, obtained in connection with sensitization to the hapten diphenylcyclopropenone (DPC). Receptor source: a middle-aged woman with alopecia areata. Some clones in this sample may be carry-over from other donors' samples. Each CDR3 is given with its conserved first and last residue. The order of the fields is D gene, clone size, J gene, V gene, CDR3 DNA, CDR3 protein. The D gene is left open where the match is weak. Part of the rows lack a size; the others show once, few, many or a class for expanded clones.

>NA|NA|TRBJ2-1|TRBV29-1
TGCAGCGTCACCGGTACAGGGAAACATGTGAATGAGCAGTTCTTC
CSVTGTGKHVNEQFF
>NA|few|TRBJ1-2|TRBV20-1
TGCAGTGTGGTGGGGGGCGGCTACACCTTC
CSVVGGGYTF
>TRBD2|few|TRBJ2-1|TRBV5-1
TGCGCCAGCAGCCCTAGGGGGACTAGCGGGAACAATGAGCAGTTCTTC
CASSPRGTSGNNEQFF
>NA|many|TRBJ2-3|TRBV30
TGTGCCTGGAGTGTAAGGCAGGGGGGAGCAGATACGCAGTATTTT
CAWSVRQGGADTQYF
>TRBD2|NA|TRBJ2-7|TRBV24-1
TGTGCCACCAGCCTTAGCGGGAGCGTTGCCGAGCAGTACTTC
CATSLSGSVAEQYF
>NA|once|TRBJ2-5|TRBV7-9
TGTGCCAGCAGCCCGGGGGCGGAGACCCAGTACTTC
CASSPGAETQYF
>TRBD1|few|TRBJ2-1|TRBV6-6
TGTGCCAGCAGAACGCCGTCACAGGGGAAGAATGAGCAGTTCTTC
CASRTPSQGKNEQFF
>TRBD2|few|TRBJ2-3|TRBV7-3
TGTGCCAGCAGCCCCCTCCGAGCGGGGGGGTCAGATACGCAGTATTTT
CASSPLRAGGSDTQYF
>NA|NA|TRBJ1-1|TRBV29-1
TGCAGCGTTGGCAGGGCGAACACTGAAGCTTTCTTT
CSVGRANTEAFF
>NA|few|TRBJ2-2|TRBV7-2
TGTGCCAGCAGCTTAGACAGGGTACAGACCGGGGAGCTGTTTTTT
CASSLDRVQTGELFF
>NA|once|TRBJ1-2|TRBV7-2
TGTGCCAGCAGCTGGGGGGGGGTCTTAGCAGGTGGCTACACCTTC
CASSWGGVLAGGYTF
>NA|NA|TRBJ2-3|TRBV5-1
TGCGCCAGCAGCATTACTAGTAGCACAGATACGCAGTATTTT
CASSITSSTDTQYF
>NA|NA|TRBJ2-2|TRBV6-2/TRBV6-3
TGTGCCAGCAAGAGGATAGACACCGGGGAGCTGTTTTTT
CASKRIDTGELFF
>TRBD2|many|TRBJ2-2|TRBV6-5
TGTGCCAGCAGAGCGGGACTAATGAACACCGGGGAGCTGTTTTTT
CASRAGLMNTGELFF
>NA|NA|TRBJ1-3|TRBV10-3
TGTGCCATCAGTGATTTAGGACAATCTGGAAACACCATATATTTT
CAISDLGQSGNTIYF
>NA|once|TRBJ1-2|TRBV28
TGTGCCAGCCGTCCGGGGGCCCTACCTTATGGCTACACCTTC
CASRPGALPYGYTF
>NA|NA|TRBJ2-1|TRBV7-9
TGTGCCAGCAGCCGACATCAGAATGAGCAGTTCTTC
CASSRHQNEQFF
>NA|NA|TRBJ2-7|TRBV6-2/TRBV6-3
TGTGCCAGCAGCCTCTGGAAGGGCTACGAGCAGTACTTC
CASSLWKGYEQYF
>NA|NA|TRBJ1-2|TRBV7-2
TGTGCCAGCAGCTTAGGGGGGGCCAGTCGCCGTGGGTACACCTTC
CASSLGGASRRGYTF
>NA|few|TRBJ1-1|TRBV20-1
TGCAAGGAAGGGAACACTGAAGCTTTCTTT
CKEGNTEAFF
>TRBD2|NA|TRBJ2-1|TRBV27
TGTGCCAGCAGCTCGGGACTAACTAATGAGCAGTTCTTC
CASSSGLTNEQFF
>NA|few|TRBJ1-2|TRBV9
TGTGCCAGCAGCGTTCAACAGGGCATATTAGGCTATGGCTACACCTTC
CASSVQQGILGYGYTF
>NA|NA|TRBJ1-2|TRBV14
TGTGCCAGCAGCCAAGAGGGGGGCGGCTACACCTTC
CASSQEGGGYTF
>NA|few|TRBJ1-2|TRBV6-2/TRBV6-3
TGTGCCAGCAGGACTTCCCGGGGCTACACCTTC
CASRTSRGYTF
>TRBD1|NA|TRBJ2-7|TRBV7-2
TGTGCCAGCAGCTTGGACAGGACATCCTACGAGCAGTACTTC
CASSLDRTSYEQYF
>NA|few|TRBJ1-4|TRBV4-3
TGCGCCAGCAGCCAAGATTACAGGGAGGTGGCTGAAAAACTGTTTTTT
CASSQDYREVAEKLFF
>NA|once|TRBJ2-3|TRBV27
TGTGCCAGCAGTTTACTTCTAGACCCTCACCGGACAGATACGCAGTATTTT
CASSLLLDPHRTDTQYF
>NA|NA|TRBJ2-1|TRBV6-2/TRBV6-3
TGTGCCAGCAGTACCGCCCGCCAGGGCGCAAATGAGCAGTTCTTC
CASSTARQGANEQFF
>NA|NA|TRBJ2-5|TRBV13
TGTGCCACCACCCTTCGCGGGAAACAAGAGACCCAGTACTTC
CATTLRGKQETQYF
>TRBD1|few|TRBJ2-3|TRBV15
TGTGCCACCAGCTTTCCACAGGGGGCGCGAGGAGATACGCAGTATTTT
CATSFPQGARGDTQYF
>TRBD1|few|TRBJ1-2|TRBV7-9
TGTGCCAGCAGCACTACCGGGACAGCCTATGGCTACACCTTC
CASSTTGTAYGYTF
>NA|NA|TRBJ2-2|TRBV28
TGTGCCAGTTACAGGGTTGGGTCTCCCGGGGAGCTGTTTTTT
CASYRVGSPGELFF
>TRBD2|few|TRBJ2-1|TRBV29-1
TGCAGCGTTCCGACGACTAGCGGGAGAGGCGGTGAGCAGTTCTTC
CSVPTTSGRGGEQFF
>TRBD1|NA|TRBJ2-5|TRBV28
TGTGCCAGCAGTTTCACAGGGGCCGGAGTGGAGACCCAGTACTTC
CASSFTGAGVETQYF
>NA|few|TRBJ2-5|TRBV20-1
TGCAGTGCTAGACCGGCGGGACCAGAAGAGACCCAGTACTTC
CSARPAGPEETQYF
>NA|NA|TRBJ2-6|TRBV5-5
TGTGCCAGCAGCTGGGGTTGGGACATCTCTGGGGCCAACGTCCTGACTTTC
CASSWGWDISGANVLTF
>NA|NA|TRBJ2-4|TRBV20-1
TGCAGTGCTAGGCCGGAGCCCCGGGGCAAAAACATTCAGTACTTC
CSARPEPRGKNIQYF
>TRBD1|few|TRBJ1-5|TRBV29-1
TGCAGCGTTTCCGGACAGGGGGCGAATCAGCCCCAGCATTTT
CSVSGQGANQPQHF
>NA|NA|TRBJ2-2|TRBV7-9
TGTGCCAGCAGCTTACAGGAAGCCGGGGAGCTGTTTTTT
CASSLQEAGELFF
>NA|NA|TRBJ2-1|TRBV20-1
TGCAGTGCACCCCCAGCCAACTCCTACAATGAGCAGTTCTTC
CSAPPANSYNEQFF
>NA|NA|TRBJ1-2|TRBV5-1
TGCGCCAGCAGCCCCGGGGGCGGGGGCCGCGGCTACACCTTC
CASSPGGGGRGYTF
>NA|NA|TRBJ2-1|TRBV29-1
TGCGTCGGGGGGCAGCGGCACTACAATGAGCAGTTCTTC
CVGGQRHYNEQFF
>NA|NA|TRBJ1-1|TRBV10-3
TGTGCCAGTTCAGGGGACCTGAACACTGAAGCTTTCTTT
CASSGDLNTEAFF
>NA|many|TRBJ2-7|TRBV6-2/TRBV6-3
TGTGCCAGCAGTTACTCCGCAGGATACTACGAGCAGTACTTC
CASSYSAGYYEQYF
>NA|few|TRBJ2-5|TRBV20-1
TGCAGTGCTAGAAGCCCGCTCAAAGAGACCCAGTACTTC
CSARSPLKETQYF
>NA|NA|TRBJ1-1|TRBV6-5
TGTGCCAGCAGTTACTCCTGGCACACTGAAGCTTTCTTT
CASSYSWHTEAFF
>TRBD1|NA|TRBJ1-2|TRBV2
TGTGCCAGCAGGGCCCGGGACAGCTATGGCTACACCTTC
CASRARDSYGYTF
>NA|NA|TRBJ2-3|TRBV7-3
TGTGCCAGCAGCTCGTTAGCGCACCACACAGATACGCAGTATTTT
CASSSLAHHTDTQYF
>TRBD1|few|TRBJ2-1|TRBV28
TGTGCCAGCAGTTTATTAGGGGGACAGGGACCCTACAATGAGCAGTTCTTC
CASSLLGGQGPYNEQFF
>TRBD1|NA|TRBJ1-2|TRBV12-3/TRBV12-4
TGTGCCAGCAGTTTCTCAGGGGGCCGGCGTGGCTACACCTTC
CASSFSGGRRGYTF